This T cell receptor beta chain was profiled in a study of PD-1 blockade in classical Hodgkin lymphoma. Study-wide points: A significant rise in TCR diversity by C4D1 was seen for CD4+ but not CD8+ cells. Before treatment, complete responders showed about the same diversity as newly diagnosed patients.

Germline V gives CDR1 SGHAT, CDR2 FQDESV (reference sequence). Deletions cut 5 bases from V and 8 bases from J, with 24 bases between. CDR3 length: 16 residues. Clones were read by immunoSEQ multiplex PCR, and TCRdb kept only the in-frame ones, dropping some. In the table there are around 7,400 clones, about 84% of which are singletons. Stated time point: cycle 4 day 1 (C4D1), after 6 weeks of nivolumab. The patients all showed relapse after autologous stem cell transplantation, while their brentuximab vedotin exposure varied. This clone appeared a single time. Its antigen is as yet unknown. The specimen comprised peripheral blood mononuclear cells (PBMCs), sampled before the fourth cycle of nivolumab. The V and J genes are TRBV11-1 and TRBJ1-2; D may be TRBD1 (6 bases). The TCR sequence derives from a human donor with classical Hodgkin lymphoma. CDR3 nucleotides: TGTGCCAGCAGCGAAGGGCTTGACTACAGGGTACGGGGCTACACCTTC. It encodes CASSEGLDYRVRGYTF. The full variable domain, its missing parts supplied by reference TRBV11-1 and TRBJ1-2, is EAEVAQSPRYKITEKSQAVAFWCDPISGHATLYWYRQILGQGPELLVQFQDESVVDDSQLPKDRFSAERLKGVDSTLKIQPAELGDSAMYLCASSEGLDYRVRGYTFGSGTRLTVV.